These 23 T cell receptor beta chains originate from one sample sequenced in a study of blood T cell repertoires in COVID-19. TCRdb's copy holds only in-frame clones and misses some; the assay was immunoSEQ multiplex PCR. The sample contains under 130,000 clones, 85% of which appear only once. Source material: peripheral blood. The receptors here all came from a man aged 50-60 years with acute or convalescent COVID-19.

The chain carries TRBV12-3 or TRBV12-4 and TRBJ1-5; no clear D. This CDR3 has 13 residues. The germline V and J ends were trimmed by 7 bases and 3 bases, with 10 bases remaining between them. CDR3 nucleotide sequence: TGTGCCAGCAACTACAAGGTCAATCAGCCCCAGCATTTT. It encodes CASNYKVNQPQHF.

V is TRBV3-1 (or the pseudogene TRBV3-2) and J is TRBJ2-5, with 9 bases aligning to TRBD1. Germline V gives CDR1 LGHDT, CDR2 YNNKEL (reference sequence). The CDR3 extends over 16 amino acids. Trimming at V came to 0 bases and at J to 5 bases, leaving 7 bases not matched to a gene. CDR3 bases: TGTGCCAGCAGCCAAGAGCTGGGACAGGGTTCGGAGACCCAGTACTTC. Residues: CASSQELGQGSETQYF.

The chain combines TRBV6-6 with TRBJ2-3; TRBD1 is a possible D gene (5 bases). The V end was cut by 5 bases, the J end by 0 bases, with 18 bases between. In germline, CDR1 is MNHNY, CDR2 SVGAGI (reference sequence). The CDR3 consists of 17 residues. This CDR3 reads CASSRRPSGISTDTQYF. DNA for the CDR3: TGTGCCAGCAGTCGTCGACCCTCAGGGATCAGCACAGATACGCAGTATTTT.

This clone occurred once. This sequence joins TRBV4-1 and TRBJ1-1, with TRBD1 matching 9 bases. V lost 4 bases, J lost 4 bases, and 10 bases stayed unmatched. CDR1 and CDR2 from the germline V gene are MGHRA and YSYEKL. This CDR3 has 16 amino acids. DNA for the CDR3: TGCGCCAGCAGCCGGACAGGGGACGCCGGGGGCACTGAAGCTTTCTTT. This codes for CASSRTGDAGGTEAFF.

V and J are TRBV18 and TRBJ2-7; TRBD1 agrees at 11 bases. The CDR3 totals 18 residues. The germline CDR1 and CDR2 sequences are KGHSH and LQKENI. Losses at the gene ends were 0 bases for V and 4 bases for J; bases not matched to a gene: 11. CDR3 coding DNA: TGTGCCAGCTCACCACCGGACAGGGGGCAGCGGAGACTTTACGAGCAGTACTTC. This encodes CASSPPDRGQRRLYEQYF.

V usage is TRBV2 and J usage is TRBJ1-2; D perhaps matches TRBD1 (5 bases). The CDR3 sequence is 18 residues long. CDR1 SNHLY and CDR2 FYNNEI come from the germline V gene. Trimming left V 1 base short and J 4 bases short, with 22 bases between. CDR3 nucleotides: TGTGCCAGCAGTGAAGACGGGGCCCCACCCGGGGGGGGCTATGGCTACACCTTC. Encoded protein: CASSEDGAPPGGGYGYTF.

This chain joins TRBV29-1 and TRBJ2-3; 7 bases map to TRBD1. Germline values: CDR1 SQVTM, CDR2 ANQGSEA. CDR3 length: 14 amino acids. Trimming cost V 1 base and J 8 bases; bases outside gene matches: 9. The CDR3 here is CSVEANRGRGTQYF. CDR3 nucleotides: TGCAGCGTTGAAGCTAACAGGGGTAGAGGTACGCAGTATTTT.

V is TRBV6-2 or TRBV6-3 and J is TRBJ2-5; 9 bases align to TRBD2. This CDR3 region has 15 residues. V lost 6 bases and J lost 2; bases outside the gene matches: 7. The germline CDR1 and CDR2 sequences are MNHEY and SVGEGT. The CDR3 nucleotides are TGTGCCAGCAGCCTTAGCGGGAGCCTTCAAGAGACCCAGTACTTC. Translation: CASSLSGSLQETQYF.

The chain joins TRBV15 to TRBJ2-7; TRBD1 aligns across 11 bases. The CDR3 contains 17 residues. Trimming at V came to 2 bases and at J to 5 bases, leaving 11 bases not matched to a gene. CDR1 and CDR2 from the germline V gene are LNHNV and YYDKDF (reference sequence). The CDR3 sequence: CATSRKRGRTGGDEQYF. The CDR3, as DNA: TGTGCCACCAGCAGAAAACGAGGTAGGACAGGGGGCGACGAGCAGTACTTC.

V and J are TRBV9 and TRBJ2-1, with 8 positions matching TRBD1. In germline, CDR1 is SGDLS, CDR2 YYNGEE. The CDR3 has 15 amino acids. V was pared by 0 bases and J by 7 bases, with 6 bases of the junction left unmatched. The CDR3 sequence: CASSVGGTGVNEQFF. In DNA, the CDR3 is TGTGCCAGCAGCGTAGGTGGGACAGGCGTTAATGAGCAGTTCTTC. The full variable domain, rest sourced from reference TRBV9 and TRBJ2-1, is DSGVTQTPKHLITATGQRVTLRCSPRSGDLSVYWYQQSLDQGLQFLIQYYNGEERAKGNILERFSAQQFPDLHSELNLSSLELGDSALYFCASSVGGTGVNEQFFGPGTRLTVL.

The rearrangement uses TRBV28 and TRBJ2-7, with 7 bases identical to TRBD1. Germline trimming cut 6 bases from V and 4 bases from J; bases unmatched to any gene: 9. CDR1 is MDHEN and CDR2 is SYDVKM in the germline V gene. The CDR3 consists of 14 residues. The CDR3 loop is CASRMGQSPYEQYF. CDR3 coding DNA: TGTGCCAGCAGGATGGGACAGAGTCCTTACGAGCAGTACTTC.

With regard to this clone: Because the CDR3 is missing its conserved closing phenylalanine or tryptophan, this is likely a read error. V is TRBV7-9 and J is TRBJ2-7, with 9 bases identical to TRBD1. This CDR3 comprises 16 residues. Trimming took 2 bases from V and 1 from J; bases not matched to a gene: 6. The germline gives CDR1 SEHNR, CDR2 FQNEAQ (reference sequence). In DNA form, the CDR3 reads TGTGCCAGCAGCTTAATACAGGGGACAGGGTCCTACGAGCAGTACCTC. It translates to CASSLIQGTGSYEQYL.

CDR3 DNA sequence: TGCGCCAGCAGCTCCTTTAGGACAGGGGCCAAAATTCACACCAACACTGAAGCTTTCTTT. It is translated as CASSSFRTGAKIHTNTEAFF. This chain uses TRBV5-1 with TRBJ1-1; TRBD1 matches at 9 bases. This CDR3 is built from 20 residues. The germline V gene has CDR1 SGHRS and CDR2 YFSETQ. The V segment lost 3 bases and the J segment 2 bases; nucleotides outside the gene matches: 20.

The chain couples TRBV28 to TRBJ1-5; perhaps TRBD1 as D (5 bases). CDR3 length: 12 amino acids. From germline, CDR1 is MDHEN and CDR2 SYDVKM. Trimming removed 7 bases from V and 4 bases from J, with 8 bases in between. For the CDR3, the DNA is TGTGCCAGCAACCGGGGGAATCAGCCCCAGCATTTT. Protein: CASNRGNQPQHF.

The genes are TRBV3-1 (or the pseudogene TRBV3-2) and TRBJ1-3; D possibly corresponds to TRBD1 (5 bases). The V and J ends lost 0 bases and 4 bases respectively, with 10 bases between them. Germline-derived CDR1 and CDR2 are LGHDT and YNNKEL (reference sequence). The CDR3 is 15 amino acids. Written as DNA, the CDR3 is TGTGCCAGCAGCCAAGAGCAGGGAATCGGAAACACCATATATTTT. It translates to CASSQEQGIGNTIYF.

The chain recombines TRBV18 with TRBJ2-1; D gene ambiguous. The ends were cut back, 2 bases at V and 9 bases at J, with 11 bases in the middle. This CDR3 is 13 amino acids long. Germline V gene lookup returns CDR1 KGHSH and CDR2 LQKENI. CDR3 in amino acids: CASSPSSDGEQFF. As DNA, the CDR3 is TGTGCCAGCTCACCATCTAGTGATGGTGAGCAGTTCTTC.

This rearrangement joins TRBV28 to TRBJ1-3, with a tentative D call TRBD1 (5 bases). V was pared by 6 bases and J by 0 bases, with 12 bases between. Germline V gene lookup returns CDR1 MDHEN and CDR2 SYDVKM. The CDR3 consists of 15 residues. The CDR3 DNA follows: TGTGCCAGCAGAGACAGCCTTCCCTCTGGAAACACCATATATTTT. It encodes CASRDSLPSGNTIYF.

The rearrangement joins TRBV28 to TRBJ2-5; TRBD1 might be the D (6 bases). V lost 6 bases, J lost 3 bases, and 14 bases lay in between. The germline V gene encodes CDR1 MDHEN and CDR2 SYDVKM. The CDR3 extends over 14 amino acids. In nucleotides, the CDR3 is TGTGCCAGCAGCCCAGGGGACCACAAAGAGACCCAGTACTTC. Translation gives CASSPGDHKETQYF.

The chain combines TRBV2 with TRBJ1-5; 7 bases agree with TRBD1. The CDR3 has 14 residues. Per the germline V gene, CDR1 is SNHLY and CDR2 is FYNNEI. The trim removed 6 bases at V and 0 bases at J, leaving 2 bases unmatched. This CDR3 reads CASSRQGSNQPQHF. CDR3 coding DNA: TGTGCCAGCAGCAGACAGGGTAGCAATCAGCCCCAGCATTTT.

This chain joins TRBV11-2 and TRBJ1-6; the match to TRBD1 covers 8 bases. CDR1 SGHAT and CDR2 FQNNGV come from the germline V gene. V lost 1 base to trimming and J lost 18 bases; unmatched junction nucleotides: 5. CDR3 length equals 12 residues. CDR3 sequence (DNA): TGTGCCAGCAGCTTAGTCCCAGGGGGCAACCACTTT. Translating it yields CASSLVPGGNHF.

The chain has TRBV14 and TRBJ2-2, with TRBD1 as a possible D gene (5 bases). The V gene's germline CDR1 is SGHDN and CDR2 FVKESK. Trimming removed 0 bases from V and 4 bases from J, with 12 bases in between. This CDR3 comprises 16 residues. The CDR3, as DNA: TGTGCCAGCAGCCAAGAGGGGCAGGGCGCCACCGGGGAGCTGTTTTTT. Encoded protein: CASSQEGQGATGELFF.

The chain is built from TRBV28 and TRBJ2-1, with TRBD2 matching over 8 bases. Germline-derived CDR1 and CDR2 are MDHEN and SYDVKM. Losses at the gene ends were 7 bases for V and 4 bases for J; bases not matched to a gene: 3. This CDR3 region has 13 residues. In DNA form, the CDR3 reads TGTGCCAGCACCCCGGGAGGGTACAATGAGCAGTTCTTC. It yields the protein CASTPGGYNEQFF.

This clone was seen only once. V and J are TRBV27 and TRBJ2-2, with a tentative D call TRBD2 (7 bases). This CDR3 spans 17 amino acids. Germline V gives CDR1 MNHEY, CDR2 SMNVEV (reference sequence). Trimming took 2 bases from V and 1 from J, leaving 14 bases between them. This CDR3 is CASSLATGGGNTGELFF. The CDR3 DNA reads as TGTGCCAGCAGTTTAGCCACGGGGGGCGGGAACACCGGGGAGCTGTTTTTT.